This T cell receptor beta chain comes out of a study of technical replicates of blood from a handful of donors. Using immunoSEQ multiplex PCR, the repertoire was profiled, and TCRdb retains in-frame clones only, with some absent. The sample contains 98,000 or so clones, nearly 97% of which appear only once. The clonotype comes from a human donor in good health. The material sequenced was T cells isolated from PBMCs.

Written as DNA, the CDR3 is TGCGCCAGCAGGTTGGGACACTGGAACGAGCAGTACTTC. It encodes CASRLGHWNEQYF. The chain carries TRBV10-2 and TRBJ2-7; a weak D match, TRBD1 (6 bases). This CDR3 is built from 13 residues. Trimming removed 6 bases from V and 5 bases from J, with 14 bases in between. The V gene's germline CDR1 is WSHSY and CDR2 SAAADI.